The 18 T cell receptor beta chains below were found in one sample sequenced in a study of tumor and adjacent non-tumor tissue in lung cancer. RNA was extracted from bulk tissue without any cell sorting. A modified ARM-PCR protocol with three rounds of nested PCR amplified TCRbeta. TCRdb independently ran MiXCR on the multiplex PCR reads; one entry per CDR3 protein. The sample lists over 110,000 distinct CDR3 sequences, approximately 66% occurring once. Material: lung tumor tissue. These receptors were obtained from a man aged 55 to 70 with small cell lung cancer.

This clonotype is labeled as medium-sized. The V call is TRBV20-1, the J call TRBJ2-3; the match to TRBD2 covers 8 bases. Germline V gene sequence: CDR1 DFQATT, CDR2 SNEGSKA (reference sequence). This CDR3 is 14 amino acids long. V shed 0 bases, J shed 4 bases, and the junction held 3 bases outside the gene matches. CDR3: CSARDRGGSDTQYF. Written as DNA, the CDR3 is TGCAGTGCTAGAGATCGGGGGGGCTCAGATACGCAGTATTTT.

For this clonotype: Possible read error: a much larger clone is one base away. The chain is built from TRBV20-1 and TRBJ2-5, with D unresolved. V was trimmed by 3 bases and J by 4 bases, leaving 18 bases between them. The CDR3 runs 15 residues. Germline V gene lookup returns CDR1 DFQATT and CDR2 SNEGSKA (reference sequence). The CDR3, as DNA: TGCAGTGCTAGGGCCTCACAGAGGTCGGGAGAGACCCAGTACTTC. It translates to CSARASQRSGETQYF.

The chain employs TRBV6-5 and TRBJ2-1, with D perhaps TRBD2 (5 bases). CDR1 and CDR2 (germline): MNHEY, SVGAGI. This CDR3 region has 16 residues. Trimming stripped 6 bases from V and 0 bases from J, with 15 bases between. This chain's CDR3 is CASSYPVGSSYNEQFF. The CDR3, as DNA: TGTGCCAGCAGCTACCCCGTGGGGAGCTCCTACAATGAGCAGTTCTTC.

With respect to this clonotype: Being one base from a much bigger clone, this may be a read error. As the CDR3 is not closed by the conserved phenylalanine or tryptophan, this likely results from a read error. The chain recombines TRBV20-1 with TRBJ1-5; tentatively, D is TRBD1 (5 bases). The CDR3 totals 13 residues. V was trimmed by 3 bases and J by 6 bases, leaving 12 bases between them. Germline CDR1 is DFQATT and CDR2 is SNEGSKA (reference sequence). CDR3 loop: CSARGDGSQPQHS. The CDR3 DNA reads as TGCAGTGCTAGGGGGGATGGTTCTCAGCCCCAGCATTCT.

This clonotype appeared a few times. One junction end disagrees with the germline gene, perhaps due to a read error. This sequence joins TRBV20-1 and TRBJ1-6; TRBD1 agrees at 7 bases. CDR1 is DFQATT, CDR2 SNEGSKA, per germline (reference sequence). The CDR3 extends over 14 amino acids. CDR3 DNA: TGCACTGCTAGACAGGGTCAGCCTAATTCACCCCTCCACTTT. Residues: CTARQGQPNSPLHF.

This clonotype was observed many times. The CDR3 DNA sequence: TGTGCCAGCACAATAGACCGCACCGGGGAGCTGTTTTTT. Translated, it gives CASTIDRTGELFF. This sequence joins TRBV11-2 and TRBJ2-2, with no clear D. Germline CDR1 and CDR2: SGHAT and FQNNGV. V gave up 7 bases and J gave up 4 bases, with 10 bases separating them. The length of the CDR3 is 13 residues.

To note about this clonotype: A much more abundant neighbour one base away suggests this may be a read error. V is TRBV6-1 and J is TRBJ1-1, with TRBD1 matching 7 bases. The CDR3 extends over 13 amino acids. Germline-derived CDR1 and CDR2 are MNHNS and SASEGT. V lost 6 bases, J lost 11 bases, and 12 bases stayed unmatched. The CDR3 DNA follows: TGTGCCAGCAGGCGCCCCGAGACAGGGTACGCTTTCTTT. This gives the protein CASRRPETGYAFF.

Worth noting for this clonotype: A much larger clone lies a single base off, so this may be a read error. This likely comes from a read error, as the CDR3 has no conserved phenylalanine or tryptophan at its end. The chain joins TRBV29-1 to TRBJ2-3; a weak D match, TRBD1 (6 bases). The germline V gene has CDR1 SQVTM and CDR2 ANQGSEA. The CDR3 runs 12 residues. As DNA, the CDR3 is TGCAACCCGGGACAATGCACAGATACGCAGTATTTA. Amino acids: CNPGQCTDTQYL.

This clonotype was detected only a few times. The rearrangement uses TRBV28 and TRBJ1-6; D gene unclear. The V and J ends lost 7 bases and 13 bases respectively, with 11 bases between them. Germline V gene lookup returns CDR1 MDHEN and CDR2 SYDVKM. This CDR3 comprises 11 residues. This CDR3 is CASTISGPLHF. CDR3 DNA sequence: TGTGCCAGCACTATCTCGGGGCCCCTCCACTTT.

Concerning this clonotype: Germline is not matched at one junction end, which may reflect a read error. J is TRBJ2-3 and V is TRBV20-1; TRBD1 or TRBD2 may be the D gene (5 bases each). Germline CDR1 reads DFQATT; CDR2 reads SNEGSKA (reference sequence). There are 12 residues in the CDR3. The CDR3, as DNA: TGCAGTGCTGAGGGAGTGGGGGATACGCACTATTTT. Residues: CSAEGVGDTHYF.

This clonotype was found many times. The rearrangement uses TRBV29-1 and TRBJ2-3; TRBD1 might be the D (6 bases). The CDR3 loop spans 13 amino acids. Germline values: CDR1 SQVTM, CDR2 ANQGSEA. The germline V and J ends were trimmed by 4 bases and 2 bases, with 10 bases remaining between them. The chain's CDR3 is CSVGWGPTDTQYF. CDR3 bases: TGCAGCGTTGGATGGGGGCCCACAGATACGCAGTATTTT.

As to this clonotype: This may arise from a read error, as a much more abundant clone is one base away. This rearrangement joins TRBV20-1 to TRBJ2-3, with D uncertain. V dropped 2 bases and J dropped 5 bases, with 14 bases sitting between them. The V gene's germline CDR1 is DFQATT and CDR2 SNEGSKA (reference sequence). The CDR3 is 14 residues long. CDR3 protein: CSARLGGGIDTQYF. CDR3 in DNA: TGCAGTGCTAGACTCGGTGGCGGAATAGATACGCAGTATTTT.

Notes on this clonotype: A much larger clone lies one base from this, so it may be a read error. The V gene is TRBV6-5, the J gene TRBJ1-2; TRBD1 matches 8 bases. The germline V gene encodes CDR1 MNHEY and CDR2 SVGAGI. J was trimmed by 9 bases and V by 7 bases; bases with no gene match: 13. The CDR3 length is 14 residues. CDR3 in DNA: TGTGCCAGCAATTATCGCCGGGACAGGTCCAGCTACACCTTC. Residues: CASNYRRDRSSYTF.

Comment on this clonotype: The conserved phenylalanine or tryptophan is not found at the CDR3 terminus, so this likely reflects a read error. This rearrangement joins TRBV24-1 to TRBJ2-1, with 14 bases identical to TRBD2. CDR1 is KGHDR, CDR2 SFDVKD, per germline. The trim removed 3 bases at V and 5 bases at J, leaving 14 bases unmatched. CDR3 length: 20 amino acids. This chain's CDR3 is CATSDRTSGRNKRFDNEQFL. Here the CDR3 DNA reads TGTGCCACCAGTGATCGGACTAGCGGGAGGAACAAACGCTTCGACAATGAGCAGTTCCTC.

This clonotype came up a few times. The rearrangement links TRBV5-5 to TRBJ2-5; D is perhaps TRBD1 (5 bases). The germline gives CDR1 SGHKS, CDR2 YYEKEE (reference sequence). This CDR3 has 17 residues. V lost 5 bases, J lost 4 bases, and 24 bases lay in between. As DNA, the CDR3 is TGTGCCAGCAGTTCTTCCCCAGGACAAGGGCACCCAGAGACCCAGTACTTC. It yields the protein CASSSSPGQGHPETQYF. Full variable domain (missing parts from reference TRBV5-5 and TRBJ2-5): DAGVTQSPTHLIKTRGQQVTLRCSPISGHKSVSWYQQVLGQGPQFIFQYYEKEERGRGNFPDRFSARQFPNYSSELNVNALLLGDSALYLCASSSSPGQGHPETQYFGPGTRLLVL.

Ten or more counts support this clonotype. The CDR3 coding sequence is TGCAGTGCCCTTAGCGGGAGGGTCAACAATGAGCAGTTCTTC. Translating it yields CSALSGRVNNEQFF. This chain links TRBV20-1 with TRBJ2-1; 11 bases are shared with TRBD2. CDR1 is DFQATT, CDR2 SNEGSKA, per germline (reference sequence). The ends lost 6 bases at V and 5 bases at J; junction bases unmatched: 6. This CDR3 is 14 amino acids long.

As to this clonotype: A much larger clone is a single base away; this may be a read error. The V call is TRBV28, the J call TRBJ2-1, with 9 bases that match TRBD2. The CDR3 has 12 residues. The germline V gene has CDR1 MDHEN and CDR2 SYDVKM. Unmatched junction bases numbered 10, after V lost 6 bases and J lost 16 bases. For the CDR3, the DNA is TGTGCCAGCAGGCCACCGGGACTAGCACACTTCTTC. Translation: CASRPPGLAHFF.

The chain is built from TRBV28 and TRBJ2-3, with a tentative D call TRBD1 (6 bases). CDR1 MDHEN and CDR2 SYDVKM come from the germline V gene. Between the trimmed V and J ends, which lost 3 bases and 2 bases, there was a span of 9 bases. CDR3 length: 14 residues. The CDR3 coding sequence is TGTGCCAGCAGTTTGGCAGGGGTCACAGATACGCAGTATTTT. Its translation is CASSLAGVTDTQYF.